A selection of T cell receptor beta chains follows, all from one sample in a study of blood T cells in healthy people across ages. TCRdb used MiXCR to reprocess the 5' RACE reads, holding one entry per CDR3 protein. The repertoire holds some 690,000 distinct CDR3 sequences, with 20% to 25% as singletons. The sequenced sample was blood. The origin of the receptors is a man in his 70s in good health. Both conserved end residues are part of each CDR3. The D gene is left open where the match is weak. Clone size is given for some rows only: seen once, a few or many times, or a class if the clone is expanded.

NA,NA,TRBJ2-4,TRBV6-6,CASSYGQSKNIQYF,TGTGCCAGCAGTTACGGTCAGAGTAAGAACATTCAGTACTTC
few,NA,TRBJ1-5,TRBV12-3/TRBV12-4,CASSFKSRVEDQPQHF,TGTGCCAGCAGTTTTAAGAGCAGGGTAGAAGATCAGCCCCAGCATTTT
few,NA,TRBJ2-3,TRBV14,CASSQGIGDTQYF,TGTGCCAGCAGCCAAGGAATCGGGGATACGCAGTATTTT
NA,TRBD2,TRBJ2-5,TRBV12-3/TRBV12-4,CASSYLAGEVETQYF,TGTGCCAGCAGTTACCTAGCGGGAGAGGTGGAGACCCAGTACTTC
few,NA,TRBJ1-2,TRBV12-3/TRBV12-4,CASRDPGRNTYGHTF,TGTGCCAGCAGGGACCCGGGACGGAATACTTATGGCCACACCTTC
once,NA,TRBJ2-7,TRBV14,CASSQNLGPYEQYF,TGTGCCAGCAGCCAAAATTTGGGGCCCTACGAGCAGTACTTC
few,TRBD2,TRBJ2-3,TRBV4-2,CASSQVGSGAGDTQYF,TGTGCCAGCAGCCAAGTCGGTAGCGGGGCAGGAGATACGCAGTATTTT
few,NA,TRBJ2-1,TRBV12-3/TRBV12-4,CASSFGSQPNEQFF,TGTGCCAGCAGTTTTGGGAGTCAGCCCAATGAGCAGTTCTTC
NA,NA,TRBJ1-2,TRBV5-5,CASSLDVGKGTF,NA
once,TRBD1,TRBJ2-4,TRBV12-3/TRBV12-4,CASRAGTADIQYF,TGTGCCAGCAGGGCCGGGACAGCGGACATTCAGTACTTC
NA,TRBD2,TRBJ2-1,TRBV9,CASSVGLAGGRNNEQFF,TGTGCCAGCAGCGTGGGACTAGCGGGGGGAAGAAACAATGAGCAGTTCTTC
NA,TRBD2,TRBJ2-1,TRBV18,CASSSSGGLNEQFF,TGTGCCAGCTCCTCTAGCGGGGGGTTGAATGAGCAGTTCTTC
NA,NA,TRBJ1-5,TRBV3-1,CANSQDRGTGNQPQHF,TGTGCCAACAGCCAAGATCGGGGGACGGGCAATCAGCCCCAGCATTTT
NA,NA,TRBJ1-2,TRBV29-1,CSVPIANYGYTF,TGCAGCGTACCCATAGCAAACTATGGCTACACCTTC
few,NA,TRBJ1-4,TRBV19,CASQPTATNEKLFF,TGTGCCAGCCAGCCCACGGCAACTAATGAAAAACTGTTTTTT
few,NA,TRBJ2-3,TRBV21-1,CASSKGGPTDTQYF,TGTGCCAGCAGCAAAGGGGGGCCGACAGATACGCAGTATTTT
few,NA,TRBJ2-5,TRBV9,CASSHSIGRSDQETQYF,TGTGCCAGCAGCCATTCCATCGGGCGGTCCGACCAAGAGACCCAGTACTTC
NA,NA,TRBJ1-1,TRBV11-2,CASSLSGPWPTEAFF,TGTGCCAGCAGCTTGTCCGGGCCCTGGCCCACTGAAGCTTTCTTT
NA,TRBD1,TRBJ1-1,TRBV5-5,CASSQQGGHTEAFF,TGTGCCAGCAGCCAACAGGGGGGGCACACTGAAGCTTTCTTT
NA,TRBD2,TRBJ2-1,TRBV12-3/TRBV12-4,CASSPSGGAEFF,TGTGCCAGCAGTCCCAGCGGGGGGGCTGAGTTCTTC
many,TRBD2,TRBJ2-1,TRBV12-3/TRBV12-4,CASLAGDSYNEQFF,TGTGCCAGCCTAGCGGGGGATTCCTACAATGAGCAGTTCTTC
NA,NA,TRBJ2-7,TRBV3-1,CASSQGTEASYEQYF,TGTGCCAGCAGCCAAGGGACAGAGGCTTCTTACGAGCAGTACTTC
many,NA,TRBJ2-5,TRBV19,CASSIRGVAETQYF,TGTGCCAGTAGTATCCGAGGGGTCGCAGAGACCCAGTACTTC
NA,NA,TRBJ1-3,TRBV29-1,CSADTSSGNTIYF,TGCAGCGCTGACACGAGCTCTGGAAACACCATATATTTT
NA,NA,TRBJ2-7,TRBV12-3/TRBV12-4,CASRPGPTSRNEQYF,TGTGCCAGCAGGCCCGGACCTACGTCTAGGAACGAGCAGTACTTC
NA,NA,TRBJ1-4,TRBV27,CASSPPAAGGYSEKLFF,TGTGCCAGCAGTCCCCCGGCCGCGGGGGGGTATAGTGAAAAACTGTTTTTT
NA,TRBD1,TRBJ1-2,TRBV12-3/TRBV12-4,CASSGGRGRLSLTYGYTF,TGTGCCAGCAGTGGAGGCAGGGGGCGCCTTTCGCTCACCTATGGCTACACCTTC
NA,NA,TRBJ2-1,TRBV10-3,CAISEVHKSSYNEQFF,TGTGCCATCAGTGAAGTACATAAGAGCTCCTACAATGAGCAGTTCTTC
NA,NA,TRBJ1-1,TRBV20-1,CSAIPDRAEAFF,TGCAGTGCTATCCCGGACCGAGCTGAAGCTTTCTTT
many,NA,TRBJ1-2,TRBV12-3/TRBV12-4,CASSLGRNYGYTF,TGTGCCAGCAGTCTCGGACGGAACTATGGCTACACCTTC
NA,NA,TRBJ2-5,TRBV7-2,CASIPPGLKKTQYF,TGTGCCAGCATCCCCCCGGGACTCAAAAAGACCCAGTACTTC
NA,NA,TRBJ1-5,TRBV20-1,CSARTRGGAVNQPQHF,TGCAGTGCTAGAACGCGGGGAGGGGCGGTTAATCAGCCCCAGCATTTT
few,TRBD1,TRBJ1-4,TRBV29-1,CSVEVPQGAIGYEKLFF,TGCAGCGTTGAAGTACCTCAGGGGGCTATAGGTTATGAAAAACTGTTTTTT
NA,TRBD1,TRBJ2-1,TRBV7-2,CTSSLAQGDYNEQFF,TGTACCAGCAGCTTAGCACAGGGGGACTACAATGAGCAGTTCTTC
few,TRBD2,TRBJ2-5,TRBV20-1,CSAPSGETQYF,TGCAGTGCTCCTAGCGGAGAGACCCAGTACTTC
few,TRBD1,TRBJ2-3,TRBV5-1,CASSLVDRESDTQYF,TGCGCCAGCAGCTTGGTGGACAGGGAGTCAGATACGCAGTATTTT
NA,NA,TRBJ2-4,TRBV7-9,CASSLAEGGIQYF,TGTGCCAGCAGCCTCGCGGAAGGGGGCATTCAGTACTTC
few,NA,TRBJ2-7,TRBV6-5,CASSYNSGYEQYF,TGTGCCAGCAGCTATAACTCAGGCTACGAGCAGTACTTC
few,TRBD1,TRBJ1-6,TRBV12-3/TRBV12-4,CASSLQGGSNNSPLHF,TGTGCCAGCAGTTTACAGGGGGGATCGAATAATTCACCCCTCCACTTT
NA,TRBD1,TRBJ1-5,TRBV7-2,CASSLGDRISNQPQHF,TGTGCCAGCAGCTTAGGGGACAGAATAAGCAATCAGCCCCAGCATTTT
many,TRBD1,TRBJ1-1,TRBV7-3,CASSRQGADTEAFF,TGTGCCAGCAGCAGACAGGGGGCAGACACTGAAGCTTTCTTT
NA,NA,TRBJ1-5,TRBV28,CASSSRLRWTPQHF,TGTGCCAGCAGTTCTCGGCTGAGGTGGACGCCCCAGCATTTT
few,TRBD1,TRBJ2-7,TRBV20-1,CSARPPGQGEYF,TGCAGTGCTAGACCCCCGGGACAGGGCGAGTACTTC
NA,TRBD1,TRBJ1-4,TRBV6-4,CASSDPHFTFGDSATNEKLFF,TGTGCCAGCAGTGACCCGCATTTTACATTCGGGGACAGTGCAACTAATGAAAAACTGTTTTTT
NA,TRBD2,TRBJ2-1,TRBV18,CASSPPGTSTYNEQFF,TGTGCCAGCTCACCACCCGGGACTAGCACCTACAATGAGCAGTTCTTC
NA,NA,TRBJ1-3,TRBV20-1,CSARDLARGNTIYF,TGCAGTGCTAGAGATTTGGCCCGGGGAAACACCATATATTTT
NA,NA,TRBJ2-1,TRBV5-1,CASSWAPGAGEQFF,TGCGCCAGCAGCTGGGCCCCCGGGGCTGGTGAGCAGTTCTTC
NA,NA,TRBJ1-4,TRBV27,CASSLIGTNEKLFF,TGTGCCAGCAGTTTGATAGGGACTAATGAAAAACTGTTTTTT
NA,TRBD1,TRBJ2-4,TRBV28,CASSSEGTGWIKNIQYF,TGTGCCAGCAGTTCCGAGGGGACAGGGTGGATCAAAAACATTCAGTACTTC
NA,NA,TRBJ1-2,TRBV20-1,CSARQGQRALGYGYTF,TGCAGTGCTAGACAGGGGCAAAGGGCACTTGGCTATGGCTACACCTTC
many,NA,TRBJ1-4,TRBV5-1,CASSQAGVNEKLFF,TGCGCCAGCAGCCAAGCGGGAGTGAATGAAAAACTGTTTTTT
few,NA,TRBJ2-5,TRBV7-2,CASSAGSGQETQYF,TGTGCCAGCAGCGCGGGGTCGGGGCAAGAGACCCAGTACTTC
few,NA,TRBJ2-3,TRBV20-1,CSAETTPTQYF,TGCAGTGCCGAAACTACCCCGACGCAGTATTTT
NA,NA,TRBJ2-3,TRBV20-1,CSARAGHTDTQYF,TGCAGTGCTAGAGCCGGACACACCGATACGCAGTATTTT